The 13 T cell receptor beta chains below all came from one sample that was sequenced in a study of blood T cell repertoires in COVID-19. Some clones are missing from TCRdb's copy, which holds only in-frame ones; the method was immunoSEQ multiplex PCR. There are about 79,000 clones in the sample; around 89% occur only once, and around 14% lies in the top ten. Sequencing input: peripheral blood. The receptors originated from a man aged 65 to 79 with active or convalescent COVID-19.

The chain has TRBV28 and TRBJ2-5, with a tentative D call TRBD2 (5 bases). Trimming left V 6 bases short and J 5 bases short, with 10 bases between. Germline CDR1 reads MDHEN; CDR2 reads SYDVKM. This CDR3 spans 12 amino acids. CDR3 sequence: CASRGRGETQYF. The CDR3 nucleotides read TGTGCCAGCAGGGGCAGAGGGGAGACCCAGTACTTC.

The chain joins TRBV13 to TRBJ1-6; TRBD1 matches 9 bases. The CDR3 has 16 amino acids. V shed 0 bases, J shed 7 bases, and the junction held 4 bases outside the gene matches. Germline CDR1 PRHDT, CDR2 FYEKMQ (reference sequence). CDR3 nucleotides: TGTGCCAGCAGCTTAGGCCCCGGGACAGGGAATTCACCCCTCCACTTT. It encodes CASSLGPGTGNSPLHF.

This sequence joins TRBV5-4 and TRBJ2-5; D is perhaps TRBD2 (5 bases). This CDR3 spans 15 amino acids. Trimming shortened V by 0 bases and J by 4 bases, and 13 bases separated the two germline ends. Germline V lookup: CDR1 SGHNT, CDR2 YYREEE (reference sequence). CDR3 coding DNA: TGTGCCAGCAGCTTGGCTGGCCCCCGGGGAGAGACCCAGTACTTC. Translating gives CASSLAGPRGETQYF.

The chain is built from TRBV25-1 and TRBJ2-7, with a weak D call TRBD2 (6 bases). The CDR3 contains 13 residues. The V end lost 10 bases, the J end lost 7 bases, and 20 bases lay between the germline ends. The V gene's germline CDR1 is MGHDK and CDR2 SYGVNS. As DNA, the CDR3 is TGTGCCACCGGGAGAGGGGCCGATCGGGAGCAGTACTTC. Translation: CATGRGADREQYF.

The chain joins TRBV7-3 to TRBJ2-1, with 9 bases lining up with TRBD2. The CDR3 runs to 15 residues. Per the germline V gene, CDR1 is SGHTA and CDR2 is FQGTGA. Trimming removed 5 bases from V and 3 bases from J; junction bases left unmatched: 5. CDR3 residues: CASSQGLALYNEQFF. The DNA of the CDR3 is TGTGCCAGCAGCCAGGGACTAGCACTCTACAATGAGCAGTTCTTC.

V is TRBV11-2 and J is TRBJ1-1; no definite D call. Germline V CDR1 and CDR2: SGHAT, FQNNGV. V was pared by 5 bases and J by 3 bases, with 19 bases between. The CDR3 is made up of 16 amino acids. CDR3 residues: CASSPGRASTDTEAFF. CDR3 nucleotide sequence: TGTGCCAGCAGCCCCGGGAGGGCCTCGACGGACACTGAAGCTTTCTTT.

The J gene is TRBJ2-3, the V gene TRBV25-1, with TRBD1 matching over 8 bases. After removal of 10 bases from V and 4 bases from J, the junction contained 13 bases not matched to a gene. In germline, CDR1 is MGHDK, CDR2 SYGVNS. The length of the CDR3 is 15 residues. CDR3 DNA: TGTGCCACTTCGTCGACACGGGACAGGTCAGATACGCAGTATTTT. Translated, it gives CATSSTRDRSDTQYF.

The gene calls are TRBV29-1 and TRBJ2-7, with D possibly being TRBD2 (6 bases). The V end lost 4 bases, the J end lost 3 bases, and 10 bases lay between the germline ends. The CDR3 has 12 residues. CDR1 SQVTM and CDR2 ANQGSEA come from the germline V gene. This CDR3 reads CSVVERVYEQYF. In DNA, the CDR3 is TGCAGCGTTGTCGAGCGGGTCTACGAGCAGTACTTC.

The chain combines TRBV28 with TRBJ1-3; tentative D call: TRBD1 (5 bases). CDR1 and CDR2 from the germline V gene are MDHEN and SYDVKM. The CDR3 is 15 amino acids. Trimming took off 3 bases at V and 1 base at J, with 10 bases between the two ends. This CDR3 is CASSLDTASGNTIYF. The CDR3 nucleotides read TGTGCCAGCAGTTTGGACACCGCGTCTGGAAACACCATATATTTT.

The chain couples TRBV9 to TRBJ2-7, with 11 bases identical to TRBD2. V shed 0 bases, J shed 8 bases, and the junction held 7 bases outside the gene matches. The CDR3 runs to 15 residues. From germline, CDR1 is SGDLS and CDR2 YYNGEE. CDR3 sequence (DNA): TGTGCCAGCAGCGTAGGGGGGATAGCGGGAGGGAAGCAGTACTTC. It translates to CASSVGGIAGGKQYF.

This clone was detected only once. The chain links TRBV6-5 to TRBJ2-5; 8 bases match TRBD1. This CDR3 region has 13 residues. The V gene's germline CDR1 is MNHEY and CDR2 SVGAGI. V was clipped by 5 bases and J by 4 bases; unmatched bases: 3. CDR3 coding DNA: TGTGCCAGCAGTCTGGACAGGGCAGAGACCCAGTACTTC. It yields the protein CASSLDRAETQYF.

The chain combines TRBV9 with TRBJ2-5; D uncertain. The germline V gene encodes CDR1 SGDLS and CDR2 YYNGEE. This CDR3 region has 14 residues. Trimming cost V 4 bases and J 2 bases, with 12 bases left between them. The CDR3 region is CASSSGNWQETQYF. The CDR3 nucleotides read TGTGCCAGCAGCTCCGGTAACTGGCAAGAGACCCAGTACTTC.

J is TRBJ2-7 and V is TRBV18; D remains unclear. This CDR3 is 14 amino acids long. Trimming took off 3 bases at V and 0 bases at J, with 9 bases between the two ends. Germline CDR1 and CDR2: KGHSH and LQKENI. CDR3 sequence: CASSPVYSSYEQYF. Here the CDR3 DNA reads TGTGCCAGCTCACCGGTATATAGCTCCTACGAGCAGTACTTC.